The 2 T cell receptor beta chains given below trace back to one sample, sequenced in a study of T-cell reconstitution after alpha-beta-depleted transplantation in children (dated by TCRdb to 2016 to 2017). Library prep was done by PCR. Sequencing was performed on an Illumina HiSeq 2500. To normalize quantification of the TCRbeta repertoire, the TCR libraries were built with molecular barcoding that relied on unique molecular identifiers. TCRdb ran its own pipeline on the public reads, namely fastp trimming at Q25 and MiXCR clone calling, and kept in-frame beta chains. For every CDR3 protein sequence, its rows merge into one entry that carries the most common genes and DNA. This sample comprises roughly 570,000 distinct CDR3 sequences, 27% of them detected only once. The top ten clonotypes cover under 45% of the sample. The meaning of the sample's treatment or condition label: allogeneic hematopoietic cell transplantation with graft depleted of TCRalphabeta T cells and CD19 B cells.

The input for sequencing was PBMCs, taken before TCRalphabeta/CD19-depleted stem cell transplant. These receptors were taken from a boy younger than two with Wiskott-Aldrich syndrome, due to receive a stem cell transplant.

This chain uses TRBV3-1 with TRBJ1-4; D is uncertain. Trimming pared 4 bases from V and 4 bases from J, leaving 10 bases between. The CDR3 extends over 14 amino acids. The germline gives CDR1 LGHDT, CDR2 YNNKEL (reference sequence). CDR3 residues: CASSLATNNEKLFF. The CDR3 bases are TGTGCCAGCAGCCTGGCTACGAATAATGAAAAACTGTTTTTT.

This chain links TRBV27 with TRBJ2-7; D call uncertain. V shed 3 bases and J shed 0 bases, with 6 bases lying between them. The germline CDR1 and CDR2 sequences are MNHEY and SMNVEV (reference sequence). CDR3 length equals 13 residues. CDR3 bases: TGTGCCAGCAGTTTGGGGATCTCCTACGAGCAGTACTTC. It encodes CASSLGISYEQYF.